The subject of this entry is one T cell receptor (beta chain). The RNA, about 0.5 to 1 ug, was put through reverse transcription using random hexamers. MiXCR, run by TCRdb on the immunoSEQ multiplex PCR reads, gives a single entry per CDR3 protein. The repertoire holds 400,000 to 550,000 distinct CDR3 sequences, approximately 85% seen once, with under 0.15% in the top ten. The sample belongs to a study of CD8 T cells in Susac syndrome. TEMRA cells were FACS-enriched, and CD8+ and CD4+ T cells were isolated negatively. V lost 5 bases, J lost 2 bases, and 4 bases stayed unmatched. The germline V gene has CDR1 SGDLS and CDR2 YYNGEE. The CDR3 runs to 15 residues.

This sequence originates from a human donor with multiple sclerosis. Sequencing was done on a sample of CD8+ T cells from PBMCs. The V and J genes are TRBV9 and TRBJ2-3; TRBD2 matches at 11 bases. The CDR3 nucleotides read TGTGCCAGCAGGGAGGGACTAGCGGACACAGATACGCAGTATTTT. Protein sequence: CASREGLADTDTQYF. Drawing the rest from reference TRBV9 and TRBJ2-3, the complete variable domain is DSGVTQTPKHLITATGQRVTLRCSPRSGDLSVYWYQQSLDQGLQFLIQYYNGEERAKGNILERFSAQQFPDLHSELNLSSLELGDSALYFCASREGLADTDTQYFGPGTRLTVL.